This TCR beta chain emerged from a study of T cell responses to AZD1222 COVID-19 vaccine. Produced via immunoSEQ multiplex PCR; TCRdb's table is partial and in-frame only. This sample yields approximately 180,000 clones, of which more than 80% are seen a single time; approximately 4% belongs to the top ten. The CDR3 is made up of 14 amino acids. CDR1 and CDR2 (germline): SEHNR, FQNEAQ (reference sequence). V lost 5 bases and J lost 8, with 15 bases in between. The chain combines TRBV7-9 with TRBJ1-4; a weak D match, TRBD1 (5 bases). Source: peripheral blood, taken 28 days after the second dose of the MenACWY control vaccine. This clonotype originated in an adult who received the MenACWY meningococcal vaccine as a control. As DNA, the CDR3 is TGTGCCAGCAGCCCAGGGTATGTGGGCGAAAAACTGTTTTTT. As protein: CASSPGYVGEKLFF. The full variable domain, completed using reference TRBV7-9 and TRBJ1-4, is DTGVSQNPRHKITKRGQNVTFRCDPISEHNRLYWYRQTLGQGPEFLTYFQNEAQLEKSRLLSDRFSAERPKGSFSTLEIQRTEQGDSAMYLCASSPGYVGEKLFFGSGTQLSVL.